Here is one T cell receptor (beta chain) with its context. What it recognizes is unknown. This sample was included in a study of cytomegalovirus exposure and HLA in healthy donors. It was the approximately 120-subject validation cohort, separate from the roughly 700-subject first cohort, to which the donors belonged. V lost 7 bases and J lost 6; bases outside the gene matches: 4. The CDR3 covers 13 residues. CDR1 and CDR2 (germline): SQVTM, ANQGSEA. Findings and limits, study-wide: The authors listed around 150 TCR beta chains as cytomegalovirus-associated. TCR clusters originating in the first cohort tended to co-occur in the 120 validation repertoires, according to a later analysis. Reportedly, cytomegalovirus status was diagnosed with high sensitivity and specificity.

The protocol was immunoSEQ multiplex PCR, while the TCRdb copy is restricted to in-frame clones and leaves out a portion. This sample has 55,000 to 75,000 clones; 95% to 97% occur once, and the top ten carry under 1.5%. The sequence was obtained from a young woman in good health and CMV-seronegative. V usage is TRBV29-1 and J usage is TRBJ2-7, with 15 bases identical to TRBD2. The specimen was PBMCs. Here the CDR3 DNA reads TGCAGCGCCGTGGGACTAGCGGGAGGCGAGCAGTACTTC. It yields the protein CSAVGLAGGEQYF.